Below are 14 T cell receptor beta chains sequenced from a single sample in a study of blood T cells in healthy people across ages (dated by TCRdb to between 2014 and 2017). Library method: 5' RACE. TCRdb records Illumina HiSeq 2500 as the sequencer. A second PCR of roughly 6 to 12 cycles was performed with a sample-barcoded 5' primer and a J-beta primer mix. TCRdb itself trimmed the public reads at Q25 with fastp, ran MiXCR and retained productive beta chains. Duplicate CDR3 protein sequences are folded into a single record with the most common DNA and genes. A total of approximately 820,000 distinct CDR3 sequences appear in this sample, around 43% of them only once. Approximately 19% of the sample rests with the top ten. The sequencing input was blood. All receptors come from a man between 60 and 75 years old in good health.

The CDR3 loop is CASSLVGPGGGEQFF. The DNA of the CDR3 is TGCGCCAGCAGCTTGGTAGGTCCAGGGGGCGGTGAGCAGTTCTTC. The J gene is TRBJ2-1, the V gene TRBV5-1; 8 nucleotides agree with TRBD1. Germline assignment: CDR1 SGHRS and CDR2 YFSETQ. This CDR3 is built from 15 residues. The V segment lost 0 bases and the J segment 9 bases; nucleotides outside the gene matches: 8.

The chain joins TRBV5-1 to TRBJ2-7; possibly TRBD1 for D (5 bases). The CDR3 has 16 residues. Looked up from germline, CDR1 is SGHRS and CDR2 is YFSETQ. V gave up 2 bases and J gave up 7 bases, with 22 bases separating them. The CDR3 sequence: CASSFEYRAGPGEQYF. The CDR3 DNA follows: TGCGCCAGCAGCTTCGAATATCGGGCAGGGCCTGGTGAGCAGTACTTC.

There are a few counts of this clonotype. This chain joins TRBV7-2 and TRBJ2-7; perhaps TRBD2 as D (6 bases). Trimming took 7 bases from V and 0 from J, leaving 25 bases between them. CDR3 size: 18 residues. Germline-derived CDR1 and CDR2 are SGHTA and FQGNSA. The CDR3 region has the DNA TGTGCCAGCAAGCTTAGGGCGCGGGGCAGGGCTATCTCCTACGAGCAGTACTTC. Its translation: CASKLRARGRAISYEQYF.

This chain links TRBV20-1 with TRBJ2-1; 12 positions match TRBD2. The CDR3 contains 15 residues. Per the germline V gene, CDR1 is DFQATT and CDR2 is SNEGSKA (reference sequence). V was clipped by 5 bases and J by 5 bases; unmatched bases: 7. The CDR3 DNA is TGCAGTGCTCCTTCTAGCGGGGGGGCAAACAATGAGCAGTTCTTC. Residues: CSAPSSGGANNEQFF.

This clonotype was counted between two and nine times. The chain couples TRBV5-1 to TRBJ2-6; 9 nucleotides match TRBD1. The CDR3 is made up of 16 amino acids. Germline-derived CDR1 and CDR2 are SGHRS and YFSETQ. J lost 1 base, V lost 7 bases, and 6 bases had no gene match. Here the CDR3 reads CASGTGTGSGANVLTF. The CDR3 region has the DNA TGCGCCAGCGGGACCGGGACAGGGTCTGGGGCCAACGTCCTGACTTTC.

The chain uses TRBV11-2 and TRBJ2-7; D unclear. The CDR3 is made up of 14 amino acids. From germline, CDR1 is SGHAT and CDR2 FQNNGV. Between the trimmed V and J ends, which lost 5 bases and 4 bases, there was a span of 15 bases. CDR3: CASSGSLATYEQYF. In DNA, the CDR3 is TGTGCCAGCAGCGGATCCTTGGCAACGTACGAGCAGTACTTC.

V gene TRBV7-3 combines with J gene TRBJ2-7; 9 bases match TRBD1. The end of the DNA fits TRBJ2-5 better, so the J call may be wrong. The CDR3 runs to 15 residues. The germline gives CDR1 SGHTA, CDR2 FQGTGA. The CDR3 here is CASSLGDRALETQYF. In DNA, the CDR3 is TGTGCCAGCAGCTTGGGGGACAGGGCCCTAGAGACCCAGTACTTC.

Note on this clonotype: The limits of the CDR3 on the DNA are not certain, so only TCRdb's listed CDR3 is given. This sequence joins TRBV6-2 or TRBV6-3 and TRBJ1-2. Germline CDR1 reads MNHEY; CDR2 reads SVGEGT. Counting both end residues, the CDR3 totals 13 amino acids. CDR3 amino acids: CASSYGGDYGCTF.

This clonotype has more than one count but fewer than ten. For the CDR3, the DNA is TGTGCCAGCGGTAGTACGCAGTATTTT. Amino acid sequence: CASGSTQYF. This chain joins TRBV9 and TRBJ2-3; no reliable D call. The CDR3 spans 9 residues. The germline V gene encodes CDR1 SGDLS and CDR2 YYNGEE. Trimming shortened V by 7 bases and J by 8 bases, and 5 bases separated the two germline ends.

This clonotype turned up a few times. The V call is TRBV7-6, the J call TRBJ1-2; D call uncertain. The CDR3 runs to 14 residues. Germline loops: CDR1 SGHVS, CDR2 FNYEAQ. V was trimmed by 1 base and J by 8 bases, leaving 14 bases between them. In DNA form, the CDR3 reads TGTGCCAGCAGCTTAGGCGGCCCGGGAGGGGGCTACACCTTC. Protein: CASSLGGPGGGYTF.

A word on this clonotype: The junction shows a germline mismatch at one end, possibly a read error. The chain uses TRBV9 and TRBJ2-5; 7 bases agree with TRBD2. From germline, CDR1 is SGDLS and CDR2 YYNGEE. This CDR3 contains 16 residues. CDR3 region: CASSVDHSGAQETRYF. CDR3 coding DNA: TGTGCCAGCAGCGTAGATCACAGCGGGGCTCAAGAGACCCGGTACTTC.

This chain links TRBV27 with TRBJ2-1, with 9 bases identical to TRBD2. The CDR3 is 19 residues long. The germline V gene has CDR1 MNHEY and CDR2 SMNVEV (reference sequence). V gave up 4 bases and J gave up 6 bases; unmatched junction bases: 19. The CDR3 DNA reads TGTGCCAGCAGTTATATCTCCCTGGCGGGGGGGCCACGGCTCAATGAGCAGTTCTTC. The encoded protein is CASSYISLAGGPRLNEQFF.

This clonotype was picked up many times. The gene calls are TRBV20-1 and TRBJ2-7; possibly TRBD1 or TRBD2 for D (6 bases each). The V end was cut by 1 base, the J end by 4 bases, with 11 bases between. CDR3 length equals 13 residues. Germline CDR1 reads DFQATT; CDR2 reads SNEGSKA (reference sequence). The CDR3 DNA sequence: TGCAGTGCTAGAGTGGGGGGCAGGTACGAGCAGTACTTC. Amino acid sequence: CSARVGGRYEQYF.

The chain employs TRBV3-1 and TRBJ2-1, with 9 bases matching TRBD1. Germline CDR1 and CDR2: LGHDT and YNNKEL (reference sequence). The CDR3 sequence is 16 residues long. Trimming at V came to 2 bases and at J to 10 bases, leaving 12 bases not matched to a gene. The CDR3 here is CASSQTWTGVSKEQFF. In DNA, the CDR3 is TGTGCCAGCAGCCAAACGTGGACAGGGGTATCGAAGGAGCAGTTCTTC.